The T cell receptor (beta chain) described here comes from a study of sequential checkpoint blockade in melanoma. Treatment noted: randomized to nivolumab then ipilimumab (arm A) or the reverse (arm B). Live CD3+CD8+ CD19− CD56− cells were sorted from PBMCs. Clones were sequenced by immunoSEQ multiplex PCR, and TCRdb holds only the in-frame ones, with some missing. The sample comprises 25,000 to 35,000 clones, roughly nine tenths of which are singletons, and 13% to 15% rests with the top ten. The CDR3 is made up of 17 amino acids. Trimming took 0 bases from V and 5 from J; bases not matched to a gene: 9. CDR1 is SGDLS, CDR2 YYNGEE, per germline.

The sequencing here drew on CD8+ T cells sorted from blood (inferred from file names), taken from a patient given nivolumab and ipilimumab in sequence. The receptor was isolated from a human donor with melanoma. The V and J genes are TRBV9 and TRBJ2-5, with 11 bases aligning to TRBD2. CDR3 sequence: CASSVGTSGGGEETQYF. CDR3 DNA: TGTGCCAGCAGCGTAGGAACTAGCGGGGGAGGGGAGGAGACCCAGTACTTC.